Detailed here is one T cell receptor beta chain. As yet, its antigen is unknown. This entry belongs to a study of T cells in Graves' hyperthyroidism and ophthalmopathy. Whole-study results and caveats: Ophthalmopathy cases were set apart from stable hyperthyroidism by a 13 V-J model. Model predictions of ophthalmopathy came a median around 6.5 months before onset. The majority of expanded thyroid clonotypes above 0.001 also appeared in blood.

Uncontrolled infection, other autoimmune disease, pregnancy and lactation each barred patients from inclusion. Regions amplified from RNA transcripts were the TCR beta CDR3 regions. When the TCR CDR3 underwent first-round RT-PCR, the HTBI primer set was used. A single record per CDR3 protein comes from TCRdb applying MiXCR to the multiplex PCR reads. The table shows 450,000 to 650,000 distinct CDR3 sequences, with 17% occurring only once. The CDR3 totals 16 residues. V was clipped by 2 bases and J by 0 bases; unmatched bases: 5. Germline-derived CDR1 and CDR2 are SGHRS and YFSETQ. The rearrangement uses TRBV5-1 and TRBJ2-1, with 7 nucleotides matching TRBD2. The receptor was isolated from a woman younger than 35 with Graves' ophthalmopathy. Sequencing was carried out using blood. CDR3: CASSFPAGLSYNEQFF. The CDR3 nucleotides read TGCGCCAGCAGCTTCCCAGCGGGGCTCTCCTACAATGAGCAGTTCTTC.